This T cell receptor beta chain was recorded in a study of blood T cell repertoires in COVID-19. This CDR3 has 14 residues. The germline V gene has CDR1 SGHNT and CDR2 YENEEA. The ends were cut back, 9 bases at V and 4 bases at J, with 19 bases in the middle. The assay was immunoSEQ multiplex PCR, and TCRdb's table has in-frame clones only and misses some. This sample carries over 50,000 clones, around 88% of them seen once, and the ten largest clones take more than 12%. This chain uses TRBV11-3 with TRBJ2-7; possibly TRBD1 for D (5 bases). The receptor comes from a human donor in a cohort sampled during active COVID-19. Input material: peripheral blood. In DNA form, the CDR3 reads TGTGCCAGTCATACAATCGGCAGGGCGTACGAGCAGTACTTC. Translation: CASHTIGRAYEQYF.